What follows is one T cell receptor beta chain and its context. Per the original data handling: Amplified reference gene primers provided the basis for estimating nucleated cell counts. Here immunoSEQ multiplex PCR was the method, and the copy in TCRdb shows in-frame clones only, minus some. D and trimming come from the DNA, and the V and J calls and clone size come from that table. The data hold about 180,000 clones, with 70% to 90% observed a single time. The CDR3 is 13 amino acids. Germline V gives CDR1 MNHEY, CDR2 SMNVEV (reference sequence). With 7 bases removed from V and 4 bases from J, the gap between germline ends came to 12 bases. The data were obtained in a study of blood T cell repertoires in COVID-19. Turning to the study itself: Samples of COVID-19 (acute and convalescent) were obtained from the United States, Italy and Spain. T cells, B-cell-depleted T cells, or PBMCs supplied cDNA or gDNA.

The clonotype originates from a man in his fifties or sixties with acute or convalescent COVID-19. J is TRBJ2-3 and V is TRBV27; D perhaps matches TRBD1 (5 bases). Sequenced material: peripheral blood. CDR3 protein: CASNKGYADTQYF. DNA for the CDR3: TGTGCCAGCAACAAGGGGTACGCAGATACGCAGTATTTT.